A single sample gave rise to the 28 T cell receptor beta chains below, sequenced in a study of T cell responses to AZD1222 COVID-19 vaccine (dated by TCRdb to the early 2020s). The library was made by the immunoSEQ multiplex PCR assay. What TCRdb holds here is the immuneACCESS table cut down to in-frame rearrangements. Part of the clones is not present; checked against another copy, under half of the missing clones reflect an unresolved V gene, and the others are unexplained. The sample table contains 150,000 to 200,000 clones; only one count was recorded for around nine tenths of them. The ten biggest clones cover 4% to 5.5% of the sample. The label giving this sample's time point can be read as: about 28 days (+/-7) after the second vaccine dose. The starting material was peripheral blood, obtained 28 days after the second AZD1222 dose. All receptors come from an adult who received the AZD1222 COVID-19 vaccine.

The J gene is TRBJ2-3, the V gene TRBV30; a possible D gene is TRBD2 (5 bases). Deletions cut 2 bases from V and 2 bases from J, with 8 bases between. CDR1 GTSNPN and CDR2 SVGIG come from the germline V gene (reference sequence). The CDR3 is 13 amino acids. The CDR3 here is CAWSRRDTDTQYF. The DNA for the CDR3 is TGTGCCTGGAGTAGACGGGACACAGATACGCAGTATTTT.

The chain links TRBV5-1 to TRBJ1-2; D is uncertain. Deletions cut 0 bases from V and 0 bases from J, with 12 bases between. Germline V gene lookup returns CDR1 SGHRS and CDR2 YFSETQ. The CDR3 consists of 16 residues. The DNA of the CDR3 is TGCGCCAGCAGCTTGGGAGGAGGCAGAGCTAACTATGGCTACACCTTC. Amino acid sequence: CASSLGGGRANYGYTF.

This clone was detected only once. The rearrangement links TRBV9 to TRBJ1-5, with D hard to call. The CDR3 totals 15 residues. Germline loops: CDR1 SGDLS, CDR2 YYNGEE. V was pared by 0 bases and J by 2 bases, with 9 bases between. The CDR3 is CASSVDGGRNQPQHF. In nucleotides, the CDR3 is TGTGCCAGCAGCGTAGACGGAGGACGCAATCAGCCCCAGCATTTT. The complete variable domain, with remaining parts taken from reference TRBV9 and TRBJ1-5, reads DSGVTQTPKHLITATGQRVTLRCSPRSGDLSVYWYQQSLDQGLQFLIQYYNGEERAKGNILERFSAQQFPDLHSELNLSSLELGDSALYFCASSVDGGRNQPQHFGDGTRLSIL.

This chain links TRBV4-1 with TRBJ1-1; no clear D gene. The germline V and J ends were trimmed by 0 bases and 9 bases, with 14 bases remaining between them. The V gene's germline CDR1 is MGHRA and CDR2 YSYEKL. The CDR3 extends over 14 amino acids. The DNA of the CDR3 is TGCGCCAGCAGCCAAGATCTCCCGACGCAAAAAGCTTTCTTT. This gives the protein CASSQDLPTQKAFF.

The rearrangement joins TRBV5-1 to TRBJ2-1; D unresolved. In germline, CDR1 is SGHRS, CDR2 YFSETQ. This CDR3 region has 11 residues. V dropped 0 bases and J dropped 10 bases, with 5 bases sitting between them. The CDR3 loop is CASSLEVEQFF. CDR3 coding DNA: TGCGCCAGCAGCTTGGAGGTGGAGCAGTTCTTC.

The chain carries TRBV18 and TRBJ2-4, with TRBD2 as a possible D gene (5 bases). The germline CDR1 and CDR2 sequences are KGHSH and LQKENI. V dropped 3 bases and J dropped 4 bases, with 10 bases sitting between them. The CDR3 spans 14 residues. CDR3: CASSPIGEKNIQYF. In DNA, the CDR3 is TGTGCCAGCTCACCCATCGGGGAAAAAAACATTCAGTACTTC.

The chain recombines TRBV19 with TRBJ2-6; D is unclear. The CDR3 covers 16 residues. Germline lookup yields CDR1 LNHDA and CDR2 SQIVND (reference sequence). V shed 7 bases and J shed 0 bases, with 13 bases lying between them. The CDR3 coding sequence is TGTGCCAGTACCGGGTTGAGGAGCTCTGGGGCCAACGTCCTGACTTTC. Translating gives CASTGLRSSGANVLTF.

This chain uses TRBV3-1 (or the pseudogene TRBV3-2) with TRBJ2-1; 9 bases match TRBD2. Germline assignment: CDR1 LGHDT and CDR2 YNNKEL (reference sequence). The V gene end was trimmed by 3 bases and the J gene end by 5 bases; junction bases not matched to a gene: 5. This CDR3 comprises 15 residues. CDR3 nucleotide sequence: TGTGCCAGCAGCCAGGGACTAGCTCGCCACAATGAGCAGTTCTTC. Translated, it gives CASSQGLARHNEQFF.

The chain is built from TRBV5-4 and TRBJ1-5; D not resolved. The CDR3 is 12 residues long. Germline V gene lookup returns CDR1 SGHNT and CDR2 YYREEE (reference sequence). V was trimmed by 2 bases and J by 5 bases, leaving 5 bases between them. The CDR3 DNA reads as TGTGCCAGCAGCTTTAAAGATCAGCCCCAGCATTTT. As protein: CASSFKDQPQHF.

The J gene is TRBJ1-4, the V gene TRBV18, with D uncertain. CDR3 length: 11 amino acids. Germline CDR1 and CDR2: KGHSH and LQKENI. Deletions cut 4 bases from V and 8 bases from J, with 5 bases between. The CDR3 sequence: CASSLREKLFF. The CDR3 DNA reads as TGTGCCAGCTCACTGCGCGAAAAACTGTTTTTT.

DNA for the CDR3: TGTGCCAGCAGTGGGGGACTAGCGGAACCCTACGAGCAGTACTTC. Its protein is CASSGGLAEPYEQYF. The chain recombines TRBV2 with TRBJ2-7; TRBD2 aligns across 11 bases. With V trimmed by 4 bases and J by 2 bases, 4 bases remained unmatched. The CDR3 contains 15 residues. The germline CDR1 and CDR2 sequences are SNHLY and FYNNEI.

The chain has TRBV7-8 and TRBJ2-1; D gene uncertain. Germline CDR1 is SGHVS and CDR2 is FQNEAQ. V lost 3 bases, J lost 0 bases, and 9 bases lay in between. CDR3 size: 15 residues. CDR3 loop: CASSFMGFSYNEQFF. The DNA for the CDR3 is TGTGCCAGCAGCTTCATGGGTTTCTCCTACAATGAGCAGTTCTTC.

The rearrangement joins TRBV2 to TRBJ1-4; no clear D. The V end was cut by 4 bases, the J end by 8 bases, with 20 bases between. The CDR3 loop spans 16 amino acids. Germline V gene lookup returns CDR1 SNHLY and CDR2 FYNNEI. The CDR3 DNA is TGTGCCAGCAGTGTTCGGGCAGGCGAGGATGGCGAAAAACTGTTTTTT. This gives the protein CASSVRAGEDGEKLFF.

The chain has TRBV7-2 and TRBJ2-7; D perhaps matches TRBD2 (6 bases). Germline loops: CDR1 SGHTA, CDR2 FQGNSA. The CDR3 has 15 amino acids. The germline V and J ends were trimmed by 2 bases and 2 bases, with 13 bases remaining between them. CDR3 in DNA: TGTGCCAGCAGCTTATCGGCGGGGCCTACCTACGAGCAGTACTTC. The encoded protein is CASSLSAGPTYEQYF.

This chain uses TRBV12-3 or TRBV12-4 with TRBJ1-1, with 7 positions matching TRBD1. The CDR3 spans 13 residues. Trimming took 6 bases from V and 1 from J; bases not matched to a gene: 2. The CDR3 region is CASRDRRNTEAFF. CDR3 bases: TGTGCCAGCAGGGACAGGAGGAACACTGAAGCTTTCTTT.

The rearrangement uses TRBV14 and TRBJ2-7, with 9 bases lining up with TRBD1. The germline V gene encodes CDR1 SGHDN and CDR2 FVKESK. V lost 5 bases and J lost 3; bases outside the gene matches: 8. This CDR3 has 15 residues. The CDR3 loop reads CASSARRDRDYEQYF. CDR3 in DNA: TGTGCCAGCAGCGCTAGAAGGGACAGGGACTACGAGCAGTACTTC.

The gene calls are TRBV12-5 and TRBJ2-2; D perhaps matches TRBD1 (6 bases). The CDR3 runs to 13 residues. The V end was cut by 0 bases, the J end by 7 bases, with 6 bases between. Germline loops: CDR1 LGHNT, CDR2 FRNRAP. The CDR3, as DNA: TGTGCTAGTGGTTTGGTACAGGGCGGGGAGCTGTTTTTT. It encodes CASGLVQGGELFF.

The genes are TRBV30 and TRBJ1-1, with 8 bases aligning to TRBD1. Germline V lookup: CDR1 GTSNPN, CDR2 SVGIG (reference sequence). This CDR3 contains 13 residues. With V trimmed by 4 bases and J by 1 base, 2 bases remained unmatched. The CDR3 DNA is TGTGCCTGGAAGGGGACAGGGAACACTGAAGCTTTCTTT. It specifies CAWKGTGNTEAFF.

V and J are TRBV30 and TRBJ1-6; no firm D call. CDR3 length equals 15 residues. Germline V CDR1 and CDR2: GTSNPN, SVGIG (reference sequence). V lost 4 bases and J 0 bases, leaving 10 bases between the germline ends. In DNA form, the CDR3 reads TGTGCCTGGACAGACCAGAGCTCCTATAATTCACCCCTCCACTTT. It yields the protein CAWTDQSSYNSPLHF. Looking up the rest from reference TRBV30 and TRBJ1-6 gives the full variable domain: SQTIHQWPATLVQPVGSPLSLECTVEGTSNPNLYWYRQAAGRGLQLLFYSVGIGQISSEVPQNLSASRPQDRQFILSSKKLLLSDSGFYLCAWTDQSSYNSPLHFGNGTRLTVT.

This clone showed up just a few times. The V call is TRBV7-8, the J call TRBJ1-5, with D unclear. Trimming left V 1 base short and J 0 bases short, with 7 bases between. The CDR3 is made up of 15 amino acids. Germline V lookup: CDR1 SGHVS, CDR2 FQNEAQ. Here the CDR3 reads CASSLESYSNQPQHF. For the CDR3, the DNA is TGTGCCAGCAGCTTAGAGTCCTATAGCAATCAGCCCCAGCATTTT.

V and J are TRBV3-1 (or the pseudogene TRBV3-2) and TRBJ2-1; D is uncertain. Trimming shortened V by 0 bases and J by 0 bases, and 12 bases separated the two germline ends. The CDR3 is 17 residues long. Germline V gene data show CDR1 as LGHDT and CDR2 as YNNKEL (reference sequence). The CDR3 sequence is CASSQELGSLSYNEQFF. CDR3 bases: TGTGCCAGCAGCCAAGAATTAGGGTCCCTCTCCTACAATGAGCAGTTCTTC.

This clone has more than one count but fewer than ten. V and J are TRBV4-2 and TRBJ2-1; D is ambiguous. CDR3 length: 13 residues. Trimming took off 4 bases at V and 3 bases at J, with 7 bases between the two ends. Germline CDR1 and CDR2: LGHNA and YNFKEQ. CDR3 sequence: CASSLQVYNEQFF. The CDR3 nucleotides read TGTGCCAGCAGCCTTCAAGTCTACAATGAGCAGTTCTTC.

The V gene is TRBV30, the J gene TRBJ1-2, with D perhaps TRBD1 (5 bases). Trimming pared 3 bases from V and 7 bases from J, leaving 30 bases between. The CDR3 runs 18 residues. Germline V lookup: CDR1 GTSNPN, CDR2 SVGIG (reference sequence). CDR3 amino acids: CAWSPFGGYPWREGGYTF. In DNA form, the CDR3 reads TGTGCCTGGAGCCCTTTCGGGGGGTACCCGTGGCGAGAGGGTGGCTACACCTTC. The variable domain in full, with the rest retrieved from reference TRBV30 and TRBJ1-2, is SQTIHQWPATLVQPVGSPLSLECTVEGTSNPNLYWYRQAAGRGLQLLFYSVGIGQISSEVPQNLSASRPQDRQFILSSKKLLLSDSGFYLCAWSPFGGYPWREGGYTFGSGTRLTVV.

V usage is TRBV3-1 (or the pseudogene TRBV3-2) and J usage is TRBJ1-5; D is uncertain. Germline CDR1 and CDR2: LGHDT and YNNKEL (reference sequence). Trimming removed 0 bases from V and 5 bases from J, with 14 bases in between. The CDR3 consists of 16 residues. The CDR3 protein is CASSQEGSGTHQPQHF. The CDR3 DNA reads TGTGCCAGCAGCCAAGAGGGTTCGGGCACCCATCAGCCCCAGCATTTT.

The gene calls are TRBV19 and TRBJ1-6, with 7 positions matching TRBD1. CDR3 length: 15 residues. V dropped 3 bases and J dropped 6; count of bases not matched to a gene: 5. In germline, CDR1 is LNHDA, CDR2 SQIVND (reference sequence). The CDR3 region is CASSIIAGGNSPLHF. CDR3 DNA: TGTGCCAGTAGTATTATCGCAGGGGGTAATTCACCCCTCCACTTT.

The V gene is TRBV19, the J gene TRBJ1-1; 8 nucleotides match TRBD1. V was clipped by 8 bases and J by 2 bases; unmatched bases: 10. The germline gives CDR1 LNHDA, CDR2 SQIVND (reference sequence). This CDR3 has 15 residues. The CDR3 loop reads CASFRHRGGNTEAFF. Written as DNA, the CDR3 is TGTGCCAGTTTCCGGCACAGGGGGGGAAACACTGAAGCTTTCTTT.

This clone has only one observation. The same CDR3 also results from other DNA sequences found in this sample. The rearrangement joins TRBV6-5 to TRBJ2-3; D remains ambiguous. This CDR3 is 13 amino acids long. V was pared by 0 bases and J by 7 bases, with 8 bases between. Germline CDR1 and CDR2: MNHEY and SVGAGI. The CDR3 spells CASSYSNVNTQYF. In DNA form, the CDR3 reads TGTGCCAGCAGTTACTCGAATGTAAATACGCAGTATTTT.

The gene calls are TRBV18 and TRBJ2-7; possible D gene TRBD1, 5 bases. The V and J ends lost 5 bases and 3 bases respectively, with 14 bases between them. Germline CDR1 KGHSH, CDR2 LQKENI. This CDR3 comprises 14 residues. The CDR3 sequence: CASSTDSPLYEQYF. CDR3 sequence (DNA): TGTGCCAGCTCAACCGACAGTCCCCTCTACGAGCAGTACTTC.